These T cell receptor beta chains were read from a single sample in a study of shared clonotypes between healthy human individuals. TCRdb's copy holds only in-frame clones and misses some; the assay was immunoSEQ multiplex PCR. This table has 780,000 or so clones, approximately 72% appearing once. Material for sequencing was memory CD4+ T cells sorted from blood. The source is a woman aged 25 to 45 in good health. Each CDR3 is given with its conserved first and last residue. D genes are given only for firm matches. Where a row states a size, it is once, few, many or the class of an expanded clone; other rows omit it.

V	size	J	D	CDR3	DNA
TRBV11-2	.	TRBJ1-6	TRBD1	CASRGQGERSPLHF	TGTGCCAGCAGGGGACAGGGGGAACGTTCACCCCTCCACTTT
TRBV29-1	.	TRBJ1-2	.	CSVMQVTGGYTF	TGCAGCGTCATGCAGGTGACTGGTGGCTACACCTTC
TRBV10-3	few	TRBJ1-2	.	CAISESQGGGYTF	TGTGCCATCAGTGAGTCGCAGGGAGGTGGCTACACCTTC
TRBV5-1	.	TRBJ2-7	.	CASSTGTLGSEQYF	TGCGCCAGCAGCACAGGGACACTTGGTTCCGAGCAGTACTTC
TRBV29-1	.	TRBJ2-2	.	CSVTVSEGELFF	TGCAGCGTTACCGTTTCGGAGGGGGAGCTGTTTTTT
TRBV19	.	TRBJ1-5	TRBD1	CASSITGAGQPQHF	TGTGCCAGTAGTATCACAGGGGCAGGCCAGCCCCAGCATTTT
TRBV7-8	.	TRBJ2-5	.	CATRVPGVRRETQYF	TGTGCCACAAGGGTACCGGGGGTGAGGCGGGAGACCCAGTACTTC
TRBV19	.	TRBJ2-2	.	CASHLGSYYTGELFF	TGTGCCAGCCACCTAGGGTCTTACTACACCGGGGAGCTGTTTTTT
TRBV6-1	.	TRBJ2-7	.	CASRDTAPGHF	TGTGCCAGCAGGGACACCGCCCCAGGGCACTTC
TRBV5-1	once	TRBJ2-3	TRBD1	CASSKAGQGDTQYF	TGCGCCAGCAGCAAAGCGGGACAGGGAGATACGCAGTATTTT
TRBV5-4	.	TRBJ2-2	.	CASSPGGPGELFF	TGTGCCAGCAGCCCCGGTGGACCCGGGGAGCTGTTTTTT
TRBV7-9	.	TRBJ2-7	.	CASSPGPRAHEQYF	TGTGCCAGCAGCCCAGGGCCCAGGGCCCACGAGCAGTACTTC
TRBV2	.	TRBJ2-1	.	CAVAGPSSYNEQFF	TGTGCCGTAGCCGGACCTAGCTCCTACAATGAGCAGTTCTTC
TRBV18	.	TRBJ2-7	.	CASSPGYSSYEQYF	TGTGCCAGCTCACCAGGGTACAGTTCCTACGAGCAGTACTTC
TRBV7-6	.	TRBJ2-1	.	CASSLQGPLNNEQFF	TGTGCCAGCAGCTTACAGGGACCACTAAACAATGAGCAGTTCTTC